The 4 T cell receptor beta chains presented below share a single source sample, sequenced in a study of monozygotic twins with inflammatory bowel disease. Reanalyzing the 5' RACE reads, TCRdb keeps one entry per CDR3 protein, without DNA. The table lists over 200,000 distinct CDR3 sequences. Sequencing was performed on blood. The receptors originated from a human donor with ulcerative colitis or Crohn's disease, or a healthy co-twin of an affected twin (not recorded which).

J is TRBJ1-1 and V is TRBV29-1. The germline gives CDR1 SQVTM, CDR2 ANQGSEA. The CDR3 is 14 residues long. CDR3 sequence reads: CSAAPLIENTEAFF.

The chain couples TRBV18 to TRBJ1-6; the D call from TCRdb, TRBD1, cannot be confirmed without DNA. CDR3 length equals 15 residues. Germline loops: CDR1 KGHSH, CDR2 LQKENI. This CDR3 reads CASTGQGQYNSPLHF.

The gene calls are TRBV30 and TRBJ1-1; as DNA is missing, the TRBD1 call by TCRdb cannot be tested. The V gene's germline CDR1 is GTSNPN and CDR2 SVGIG (reference sequence). This CDR3 has 14 amino acids. The CDR3 region is CAWTSGTMNTEAFF.

The chain uses TRBV7-2 and TRBJ1-3; TCRdb's D call of TRBD1 is untestable without DNA. The germline CDR1 and CDR2 sequences are SGHTA and FQGNSA. This CDR3 has 16 amino acids. The CDR3 is CASSTRQPSSGNTIYF.